The rows below give T cell receptor beta chains drawn from one sample of a study of blood T cell repertoires in COVID-19. This table comes from immunoSEQ multiplex PCR, and its TCRdb copy is limited to in-frame clones, with some not included. The table lists under 200,000 clones, around three quarters of them singletons. Sequencing was performed on peripheral blood. The receptor source for this set is a man between 65 and 80 years old with active or convalescent COVID-19. CDR3s leave out the opening cysteine and the closing phenylalanine or tryptophan. Fields, in order: J gene, V gene, CDR3 protein.

>TRBJ2-7|TRBV7-9
ASSKPGLEDEQY
>TRBJ2-7|TRBV5-8
ASSLPRHYEQY
>TRBJ2-3|TRBV10-3
AISESSEAGGSTDTQY
>TRBJ2-1|TRBV21-1
ASSRPLSESSYNEQF
>TRBJ2-3|TRBV18
ASSRDSVDTQY
>TRBJ2-2|TRBV7-2
ASSSYTGELF
>TRBJ2-1|TRBV6-6
ASSSETSGANEQF
>TRBJ1-3|TRBV7-9
ASSGDRVLGNTIY
>TRBJ2-3|TRBV7-9
ASAVSSGTDTQY
>TRBJ2-3|TRBV2
ASRGTSIGDAQY
>TRBJ2-7|TRBV2
ASILTSGGVSYEQY
>TRBJ1-1|TRBV19
ASSIVGGLGTEAF
>TRBJ1-6|TRBV18
ASSPSQGAQGSPLH
>TRBJ2-1|TRBV9
ASSGAGATYNEQF
>TRBJ2-7|TRBV19
ASSISGGEGYEQY
>TRBJ2-3|TRBV3-1/TRBV3-2
ASSQDWGGSTDTQY
>TRBJ1-5|TRBV19
ASSRDRSRGLPQH
>TRBJ1-5|TRBV27
ASRRGQNDQPQH
>TRBJ1-1|TRBV15
ATSRSQNTEAF
>TRBJ2-7|TRBV6-6
ASSYSGDSSYEQY
>TRBJ1-1|TRBV12-5
ASGLGHNTEAF
>TRBJ2-6|TRBV11-2
ASSWDRLSSGANVLT
>TRBJ1-1|TRBV5-1
ASSLWQGAISTEAF
>TRBJ1-5|TRBV7-9
ASSFRQPQH
>TRBJ2-1|TRBV5-4
ASSLGGLAGGINLNEQF
>TRBJ2-7|TRBV5-1
ASSLASSGNEQY
>TRBJ2-7|TRBV7-9
ASSPVGAGSSYEQY
>TRBJ2-7|TRBV7-2
ASSLAAGGSSYEQY
>TRBJ1-1|TRBV5-1
ASRPDRAGEAF
>TRBJ1-1|TRBV29-1
SVVFGQPQASTEAF
>TRBJ2-3|TRBV7-2
ASSLAPGTDTQY
>TRBJ2-5|TRBV19
ASSYQGTETQY
>TRBJ1-1|TRBV3-1/TRBV3-2
ASSEGGSGGGAEAF
>TRBJ1-5|TRBV6-5
ASSPGQFNQPQH
>TRBJ1-1|TRBV2
ASSPGDWRAF
>TRBJ1-6|TRBV6-1
ASSEAQGGTYNSPLH
>TRBJ2-7|TRBV29-1
STRGTGYEQY
>TRBJ2-5|TRBV7-9
ASSSGLAGGQETQY
>TRBJ2-7|TRBV23-1
ASFSSGTSDSYEQY
>TRBJ2-3|TRBV24-1
ATSDISGGDTQY
>TRBJ1-1|TRBV6-5
ASSYSGGRTEAF
>TRBJ2-7|TRBV5-1
ASSLNLDSYEQY
>TRBJ1-3|TRBV5-4
ASSPDRRPGNTIY
>TRBJ1-1|TRBV30
AWSPGTGGVNTEAF
>TRBJ2-2|TRBV24-1
ATSDPLDRPGELF
>TRBJ1-2|TRBV6-2/TRBV6-3
ASSPDAGDTHYGYT
>TRBJ1-1|TRBV7-6
ASSPQPLQGGRIQAF
>TRBJ2-5|TRBV7-9
AAHRLEETQY
>TRBJ1-3|TRBV11-2
ASSSGAGNTIY
>TRBJ1-1|TRBV30
AWSFLKARGTEAF
>TRBJ2-7|TRBV29-1
SAVPGLAGEIYEQY
>TRBJ1-2|TRBV30
AWRGGPAYGYT
>TRBJ2-2|TRBV6-5
ASKIWRANTGELF
>TRBJ2-7|TRBV6-5
ASSYSTSGSRYEQY
>TRBJ1-1|TRBV30
AWSQSRGTEAF
>TRBJ2-1|TRBV7-9
ASSLGAGVDNEQF
>TRBJ2-1|TRBV19
ASSLRREDNEQF
>TRBJ1-2|TRBV2
ASSWDRGYGYT
>TRBJ2-3|TRBV5-6
ASSSVQYSTDTQY
>TRBJ1-1|TRBV18
ASQEGGGTEAF